The present entry profiles one T cell receptor beta chain with its context. The antigen is not known. These data are taken from a study of PD-1 blockade in classical Hodgkin lymphoma. V was trimmed by 5 bases and J by 5 bases, leaving 14 bases between them. This CDR3 is built from 14 residues. Germline V gene data show CDR1 as SGHKS and CDR2 as YYEKEE (reference sequence). Overall study findings and caveats: Researchers reported that CD4+ TCR diversity, though not CD8+, rose significantly by C4D1. Possible causes of repertoire differences, disease activity or prior therapy, remain undefined.

Indicated time point: cycle 4 day 1 (C4D1), after less than seven weeks of nivolumab. Every patient was affected by relapse after autologous stem cell transplantation, while exposure to brentuximab vedotin was not uniform. Best responses were complete response, partial response or progressive disease. Generated by immunoSEQ multiplex PCR, the TCRdb table keeps only in-frame clones and is missing some. The sample carries approximately 26,000 clones, around 77% recorded once. The sequencing used peripheral blood mononuclear cells (PBMCs), collected before the fourth cycle of nivolumab. This rearrangement joins TRBV5-5 to TRBJ2-1, with D hard to call. The source is a human donor with classical Hodgkin lymphoma. The CDR3 protein is CASSYLRQDNEQFF. In DNA form, the CDR3 reads TGTGCCAGCAGTTATTTGAGGCAGGACAATGAGCAGTTCTTC.